The T cell receptor beta chain described here comes from a study of identifying expanded T cells in peripheral blood. Germline V CDR1 and CDR2: SGHVS, FQNEAQ. This CDR3 region has 14 residues. The V end lost 5 bases, the J end lost 5 bases, and 13 bases lay between the germline ends. The repertoire was sequenced with immunoSEQ multiplex PCR; TCRdb's copy has only in-frame clones and lacks some. This table holds tens of thousands of clones, around 89% found once. J is TRBJ2-1 and V is TRBV7-8; unclear D gene. The sequenced material came from blood. The TCR comes from a person aged 18-69 years in good health. CDR3 coding DNA: TGTGCCAGCAGCCCAAGGACCTGGGACAATGAGCAGTTCTTC. As protein: CASSPRTWDNEQFF.